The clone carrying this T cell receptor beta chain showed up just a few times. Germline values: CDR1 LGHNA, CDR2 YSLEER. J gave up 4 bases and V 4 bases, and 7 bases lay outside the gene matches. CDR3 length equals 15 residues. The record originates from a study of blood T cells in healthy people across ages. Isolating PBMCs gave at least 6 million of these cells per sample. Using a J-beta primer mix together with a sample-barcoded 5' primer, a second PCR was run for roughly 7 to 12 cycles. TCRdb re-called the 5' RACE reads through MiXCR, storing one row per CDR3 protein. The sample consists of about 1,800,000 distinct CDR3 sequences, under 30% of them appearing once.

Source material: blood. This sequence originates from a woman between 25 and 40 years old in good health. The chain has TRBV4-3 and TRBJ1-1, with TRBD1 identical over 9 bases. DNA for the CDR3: TGCGCCAGCAGCCCTACGGGACAGGGTTTCACTGAAGCTTTCTTT. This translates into CASSPTGQGFTEAFF.